Sequencing of this TCR beta chain was carried out in a study of naive and memory T cell subsets. CMV status came from CD4+ T cell IFNgamma after overnight CMV lysate stimulation of fresh PBMCs. Study-wide findings and caveats: In CD4 and CD8 cells, diversity dropped from naive through EMRA. Each distinct alpha or beta sequence counts as one clonotype. Naive repertoires, especially CD8, held a few larger clonotypes, possibly memory cells re-expressing CD45RA. TCR abundance followed a power law differing between naive and memory subsets.

The beta constant-region primer was an equimolar mix of two oligonucleotides covering TRBC1 and TRBC2. The ligated cDNA underwent four PCR rounds using SP2 and nested alpha and beta constant-region primers. TCRdb reanalysed the UMI-ligation and nested PCR reads using MiXCR and keeps one entry per CDR3 protein. The sample shows approximately 150,000 distinct CDR3 sequences, about 23% of them seen only once. This clonotype came up many times. The antigen remains unidentified. The sequenced sample was naive CD4+ T cells from blood. The source is a human donor in good health.

CDR3 nucleotide sequence: TGTGCCAGCAACGGTGAGAGCAATCAGCCCCAGCATTTT. This gives the protein CASNGESNQPQHF. The chain employs TRBV6-6 and TRBJ1-5; D is unresolved. CDR3 length: 13 residues. V lost 7 bases to trimming and J lost 1 base, with 8 bases between them. Looked up from germline, CDR1 is MNHNY and CDR2 is SVGAGI (reference sequence).